This T cell receptor beta chain was retrieved from a study of cytotoxic CD8 clonotypes in ibrutinib-treated CLL. Looking at the study overall: Partial response occurred in approximately 24 patients and complete response in 2; at median approximately 68 months, roughly 15 remained remitted and about 12 progressed. Timing of response sample collection was a median approximately twelve months after treatment start, with a range of 6 to 36.

On this clone itself: The antigen is unknown.

Using immunoSEQ multiplex PCR, the repertoire was profiled, and TCRdb retains in-frame clones only, with some absent. Here the sample spans around 60,000 clones, over 60% being singletons. Germline V gives CDR1 LGHNT, CDR2 FRNRAP. Trimming pared 3 bases from V and 0 bases from J, leaving 3 bases between. This CDR3 spans 13 amino acids. Study-level results: Circulating CD8+ T-cell counts were tracked by baseline clonality, which exceeded that of age-matched healthy donors.

V usage is TRBV12-5 and J usage is TRBJ2-1; D is unresolved. The TCR comes from a human donor with chronic lymphocytic leukemia. The sequencing here drew on PBMCs, taken after 12 months of ibrutinib treatment. CDR3 region: CASGLDSYNEQFF. The CDR3 DNA is TGTGCTAGTGGTTTAGACTCCTACAATGAGCAGTTCTTC.